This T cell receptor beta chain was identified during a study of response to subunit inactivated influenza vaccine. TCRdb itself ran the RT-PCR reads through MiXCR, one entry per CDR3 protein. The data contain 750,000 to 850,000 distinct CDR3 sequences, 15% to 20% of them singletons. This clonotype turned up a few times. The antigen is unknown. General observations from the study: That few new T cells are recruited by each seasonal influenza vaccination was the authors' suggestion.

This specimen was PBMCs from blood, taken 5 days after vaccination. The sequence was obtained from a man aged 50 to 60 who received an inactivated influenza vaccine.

This CDR3 reads CSARLDLGTDTQYF. Written as DNA, the CDR3 is TGCAGTGCTAGACTGGACCTAGGCACAGATACGCAGTATTTT. The chain joins TRBV20-1 to TRBJ2-3, with D unclear. Between the trimmed V and J ends, which lost 2 bases and 1 base, there was a span of 10 bases. The CDR3 extends over 14 amino acids. CDR1 DFQATT and CDR2 SNEGSKA come from the germline V gene (reference sequence).